This TCR beta chain came from a study of cytotoxic CD8 clonotypes in ibrutinib-treated CLL. Study-wide results and caveats: Clonality was higher at baseline than in age-matched healthy donors and tracked circulating CD8+ T-cell counts.

Profiled with immunoSEQ multiplex PCR; TCRdb holds only in-frame clones, not every one. The profile covers just over 45,000 clones, with less than 70% appearing a single time and over 10% taken by the ten largest. On this clone: Its antigen remains unidentified.

Unmatched junction bases numbered 10, after V lost 4 bases and J lost 1 base. Germline V lookup: CDR1 MNHEY, CDR2 SVGAGI. CDR3 length: 16 residues. The clonotype was recovered from a human donor with chronic lymphocytic leukemia. The source material was PBMCs, sampled after 12 months of ibrutinib treatment. The chain carries TRBV6-5 and TRBJ2-7, with 7 bases that match TRBD1. The CDR3 region is CASSFRMRTGSYEQYF. CDR3 nucleotide sequence: TGTGCCAGCAGTTTTCGTATGAGGACAGGTTCCTACGAGCAGTACTTC.